These 9 T cell receptor beta chains share one sample of origin, sequenced in a study of blood T cells in healthy people across ages. For the second PCR, which ran for about 7 to 11 cycles, a sample-barcoded 5' primer and a J-beta primer mix were used. TCRdb passed the 5' RACE reads through MiXCR, listing each CDR3 protein once. Among some 1.4 million distinct CDR3 sequences, roughly 45% were seen once, and the ten largest hold 7.9%. Specimen: blood. Source of these receptors: a woman younger than 30 in good health.

The V gene is TRBV7-2, the J gene TRBJ2-3, with TRBD2 as a possible D gene (6 bases). Germline V lookup: CDR1 SGHTA, CDR2 FQGNSA. V lost 3 bases to trimming and J lost 0 bases, with 16 bases between them. The CDR3 totals 17 residues. CDR3 nucleotides: TGTGCCAGCAGCTTTGCATCCGCGGGATTTAGCACAGATACGCAGTATTTT. This translates into CASSFASAGFSTDTQYF.

The chain links TRBV6-5 to TRBJ1-5; a possible D gene is TRBD1 (6 bases). This CDR3 contains 16 residues. The germline V gene has CDR1 MNHEY and CDR2 SVGAGI. The V and J ends lost 3 bases and 2 bases respectively, with 14 bases between them. CDR3 DNA: TGTGCCAGCAGTTATCAGGGGACACGAGGCAATCAGCCCCAGCATTTT. Translation: CASSYQGTRGNQPQHF.

The chain joins TRBV14 to TRBJ2-5; 7 bases match TRBD1. Germline CDR1 and CDR2: SGHDN and FVKESK. V lost 3 bases to trimming and J lost 6 bases; unmatched junction nucleotides: 16. The CDR3 contains 17 residues. As DNA, the CDR3 is TGTGCCAGCAGCCACCTCGATATCGGACAAGGGGGCAAGACCCAGTACTTC. Its translation is CASSHLDIGQGGKTQYF. The full variable domain, its missing parts supplied by reference TRBV14 and TRBJ2-5, is EAGVTQFPSHSVIEKGQTVTLRCDPISGHDNLYWYRRVMGKEIKFLLHFVKESKQDESGMPNNRFLAERTGGTYSTLKVQPAELEDSGVYFCASSHLDIGQGGKTQYFGPGTRLLVL.

The chain uses TRBV20-1 and TRBJ2-7; 8 positions match TRBD2. This CDR3 has 14 residues. J gave up 7 bases and V 5 bases, and 13 bases lay outside the gene matches. Germline V gene lookup returns CDR1 DFQATT and CDR2 SNEGSKA (reference sequence). The CDR3 here is CSADLAGPYNEQYF. Written as DNA, the CDR3 is TGCAGTGCTGACTTAGCGGGACCCTACAATGAGCAGTACTTC.

The CDR3 DNA sequence: TGTGCCAGCAGCAAGACAGGGTCCTCTGAAGCTTTCTTT. Translation: CASSKTGSSEAFF. V gene TRBV7-6 combines with J gene TRBJ1-1, with TRBD1 matching over 7 bases. Trimming at V came to 5 bases and at J to 6 bases, leaving 6 bases not matched to a gene. Germline assignment: CDR1 SGHVS and CDR2 FNYEAQ. The CDR3 has 13 amino acids.

This clonotype was counted at least ten times. The J gene is TRBJ2-6, the V gene TRBV10-3; D is undetermined. The V gene's germline CDR1 is ENHRY and CDR2 SYGVKD. This CDR3 contains 12 residues. Trimming shortened V by 6 bases and J by 0 bases, and 0 bases separated the two germline ends. CDR3 sequence (DNA): TGTGCCATCAGCTCTGGGGCCAACGTCCTGACTTTC. Encoded protein: CAISSGANVLTF.

The V gene is TRBV20-1, the J gene TRBJ2-7; 13 bases are shared with TRBD2. The CDR3 is 15 residues long. Germline V gene data show CDR1 as DFQATT and CDR2 as SNEGSKA (reference sequence). The V segment lost 4 bases and the J segment 2 bases; nucleotides outside the gene matches: 5. The CDR3 sequence: CSATSTSGRAYEQYF. Here the CDR3 DNA reads TGCAGTGCTACCTCCACTAGCGGGAGGGCCTACGAGCAGTACTTC.

This chain links TRBV29-1 with TRBJ2-3, with TRBD2 matching 9 bases. The CDR3 runs 18 residues. The V and J ends lost 7 bases and 1 base, in that order; junction bases with no gene match: 18. From germline, CDR1 is SQVTM and CDR2 ANQGSEA. CDR3 DNA sequence: TGCAGCGCTGCTGGATGGCGGGAGGGCCTAGGGGGCACAGATACGCAGTATTTT. It encodes CSAAGWREGLGGTDTQYF.

This chain links TRBV5-1 with TRBJ1-2; 9 nucleotides line up with TRBD1. Germline V gene lookup returns CDR1 SGHRS and CDR2 YFSETQ. The V and J ends lost 3 bases and 4 bases, in that order; junction bases with no gene match: 7. This CDR3 comprises 15 residues. The CDR3 is CASSWILTGGYGYTF. CDR3 in DNA: TGCGCCAGCAGCTGGATCCTGACAGGGGGCTATGGCTACACCTTC.